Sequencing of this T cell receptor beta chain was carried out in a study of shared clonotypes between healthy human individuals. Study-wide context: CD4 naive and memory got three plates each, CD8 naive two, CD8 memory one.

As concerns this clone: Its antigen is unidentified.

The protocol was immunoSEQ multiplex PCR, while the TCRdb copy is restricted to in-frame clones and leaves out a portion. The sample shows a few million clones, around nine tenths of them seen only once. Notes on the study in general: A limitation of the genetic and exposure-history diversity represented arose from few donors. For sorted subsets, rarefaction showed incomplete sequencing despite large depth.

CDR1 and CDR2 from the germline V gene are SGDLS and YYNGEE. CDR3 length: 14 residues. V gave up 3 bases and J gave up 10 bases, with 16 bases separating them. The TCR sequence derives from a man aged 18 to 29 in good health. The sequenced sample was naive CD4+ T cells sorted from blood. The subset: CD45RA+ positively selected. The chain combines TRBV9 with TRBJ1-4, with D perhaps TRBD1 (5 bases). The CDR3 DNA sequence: TGTGCCAGCAGCGCGCCCGGGACTCCGGGAAAACTGTTTTTT. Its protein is CASSAPGTPGKLFF.